These 31 T cell receptor beta chains were all obtained from the same sample, sequenced in a study of patients and donors after allogeneic stem cell transplantation. In TCRdb, the RT-PCR reads were re-called with MiXCR into one record per CDR3 protein. The sample has more than 850,000 distinct CDR3 sequences; roughly 18% are singletons. Sequenced material: blood, either unsorted or a sorted T cell fraction (not recorded which). The origin of the receptors is a human donor who was either an allogeneic HSCT recipient or a stem cell or donor lymphocyte infusion donor (not recorded which). It is not recorded whose cells these are; they may come from a transplant donor.

This chain uses TRBV3-1 with TRBJ2-2; D call uncertain. V shed 4 bases and J shed 1 base, with 10 bases lying between them. This CDR3 comprises 15 residues. Germline V gene lookup returns CDR1 LGHDT and CDR2 YNNKEL (reference sequence). The CDR3 coding sequence is TGTGCCAGCAGCCCGCAGACTTGGAACACCGGGGAGCTGTTTTTT. Its translation is CASSPQTWNTGELFF.

This clonotype was seen only a few times. The chain joins TRBV5-1 to TRBJ2-7; unclear D gene. V shed 2 bases and J shed 0 bases, with 12 bases lying between them. The length of the CDR3 is 15 residues. In germline, CDR1 is SGHRS, CDR2 YFSETQ. The CDR3 DNA reads TGCGCCAGCAGCTTAAGTGTCTCCCTCTCCTACGAGCAGTACTTC. Translating gives CASSLSVSLSYEQYF.

This clonotype was recorded many times. The CDR3 region is CASRRMLTGEQNYGYTF. As DNA, the CDR3 is TGTGCCAGCAGACGAATGTTGACAGGGGAACAGAACTATGGCTACACCTTC. The rearrangement uses TRBV12-3 or TRBV12-4 and TRBJ1-2; TRBD1 matches at 8 bases. There are 17 residues in the CDR3. The ends lost 6 bases at V and 2 bases at J; junction bases unmatched: 14.

This rearrangement joins TRBV12-3 or TRBV12-4 to TRBJ1-5; D call uncertain. The V gene lost 8 bases and the J gene lost 4 bases, with 21 bases spanning the gap. The CDR3 is made up of 16 amino acids. In DNA form, the CDR3 reads TGTGCCAGCGCGCCCAATCGTTTAGCGGGGAATCAGCCCCAGCATTTT. Amino acid sequence: CASAPNRLAGNQPQHF.

In this sample, this clonotype turned up many times. J is TRBJ2-5 and V is TRBV5-1; no definite D call. V was shortened by 0 bases and J by 3 bases, with 6 bases between the two germline ends. The germline gives CDR1 SGHRS, CDR2 YFSETQ. The CDR3 consists of 13 residues. The CDR3 spells CASSLGTKETQYF. The CDR3 DNA sequence: TGCGCCAGCAGCTTGGGGACCAAAGAGACCCAGTACTTC.

In its sample, this clonotype was seen a few times. The V and J genes are TRBV29-1 and TRBJ1-6, with 9 bases lining up with TRBD1. Looked up from germline, CDR1 is SQVTM and CDR2 is ANQGSEA. V was clipped by 6 bases and J by 7 bases; unmatched bases: 4. The CDR3 covers 13 residues. CDR3 sequence reads: CSVADRGNSPLHF. CDR3 nucleotides: TGCAGCGTCGCGGACAGGGGAAATTCACCCCTCCACTTT.

This clonotype has only a few counts. This chain uses TRBV6-1 with TRBJ2-1; a weak D match, TRBD2 (6 bases). The CDR3 extends over 14 amino acids. V lost 5 bases, J lost 8 bases, and 16 bases lay in between. CDR1 and CDR2 from the germline V gene are MNHNS and SASEGT. The CDR3 DNA follows: TGTGCCAGCAGTAGAGGCAGGGAGGACGATGAGCAGTTCTTC. This encodes CASSRGREDDEQFF.

This chain uses TRBV20-1 with TRBJ1-1, with 7 bases lining up with TRBD1. Trimming removed 5 bases from V and 6 bases from J; junction bases left unmatched: 12. Germline-derived CDR1 and CDR2 are DFQATT and SNEGSKA (reference sequence). The CDR3 contains 14 residues. Here the CDR3 DNA reads TGCAGTGCTTGGGGCCGTGCCAGGGGGTCTGAAGCTTTCTTT. Protein product: CSAWGRARGSEAFF.

This clonotype was found a few times. The genes are TRBV2 and TRBJ2-7; D ambiguous. Germline CDR1 SNHLY, CDR2 FYNNEI. The V end was cut by 1 base, the J end by 2 bases, with 3 bases between. The CDR3 runs 12 residues. The CDR3 sequence is CASSEGPYEQYF. In nucleotides, the CDR3 is TGTGCCAGCAGTGAAGGCCCCTACGAGCAGTACTTC.

The chain employs TRBV20-1 and TRBJ2-7; 10 positions match TRBD2. The CDR3 sequence is 16 residues long. The V and J ends lost 1 base and 6 bases, in that order; junction bases with no gene match: 12. From germline, CDR1 is DFQATT and CDR2 SNEGSKA (reference sequence). CDR3 in DNA: TGCAGTGCTAGAGTATGGAGCGGGGGGGCCTACCGCGAGCAGTACTTC. Its translation is CSARVWSGGAYREQYF.

There are a few counts of this clonotype. The conserved closing phenylalanine or tryptophan is absent in this CDR3, likely reflecting a read error. The chain joins TRBV6-2 or TRBV6-3 to TRBJ2-3, with D uncertain. V was cut by 0 bases and J by 4 bases, with 8 bases left in between. This CDR3 is 14 amino acids long. CDR1 MNHEY and CDR2 SVGEGT come from the germline V gene. For the CDR3, the DNA is TGTGCCAGCAGTTACTCGAGCAGCGCAGATACGCAGTATTCT. Translated: CASSYSSSADTQYS.

This clonotype was counted a few times. An end of the junction does not agree with germline; a read error may underlie this. The chain joins TRBV2 to TRBJ2-7; the D gene is possibly TRBD2 (5 bases). The CDR3 consists of 12 residues. Germline values: CDR1 SNHLY, CDR2 FYNNEI. The CDR3 loop reads CASSKAVYEQYF. In DNA form, the CDR3 reads TGTGCCAGCAGTAAAGCGGTTTACGAGCAGTACTTC. Supplemented by reference TRBV2 and TRBJ2-7, the full variable domain reads EPEVTQTPSHQVTQMGQEVILRCVPISNHLYFYWYRQILGQKVEFLVSFYNNEISEKSEIFDDQFSVERPDGSNFTLKIRSTKLEDSAMYFCASSKAVYEQYFGPGTRLTVT.

CDR3 residues: CSARAPSGGHQPQHF. CDR3 bases: TGCAGTGCTAGAGCCCCGTCGGGGGGGCATCAGCCCCAGCATTTT. The chain joins TRBV20-1 to TRBJ1-5; possibly TRBD1 for D (6 bases). The V gene's germline CDR1 is DFQATT and CDR2 SNEGSKA (reference sequence). CDR3 length: 15 residues. Trimming left V 1 base short and J 5 bases short, with 15 bases between.

The V gene is TRBV4-3, the J gene TRBJ1-2; D is uncertain. V was trimmed by 0 bases and J by 8 bases, leaving 7 bases between them. From germline, CDR1 is LGHNA and CDR2 YSLEER. The CDR3 has 12 residues. The CDR3 reads CASSQDNAGYTF. The CDR3 nucleotides read TGCGCCAGCAGCCAAGATAACGCCGGCTACACCTTC.

This clonotype was picked up a small number of times. The chain combines TRBV18 with TRBJ2-2, with D possibly TRBD2 on 5 matching bases. The V gene lost 8 bases and the J gene lost 6 bases, with 19 bases spanning the gap. Germline lookup yields CDR1 KGHSH and CDR2 LQKENI. The CDR3 sequence is 15 residues long. CDR3 region: CASPFTEAGPGELFF. The CDR3 bases are TGTGCCAGCCCATTCACCGAGGCGGGCCCCGGGGAGCTGTTTTTT.

V gene TRBV5-1 combines with J gene TRBJ2-7; 16 bases line up with TRBD2. CDR1 SGHRS and CDR2 YFSETQ come from the germline V gene. The CDR3 extends over 19 amino acids. With 5 bases clipped from V and 0 bases from J, the junction kept 11 bases outside the gene matches. Here the CDR3 reads CASSHPGTSGRASSYEQYF. DNA for the CDR3: TGCGCCAGCAGTCATCCAGGGACTAGCGGGAGGGCAAGCTCCTACGAGCAGTACTTC.

Ten or more counts support this clonotype. The chain links TRBV29-1 to TRBJ2-5; weak D call: TRBD2 (6 bases). Trimming took off 0 bases at V and 2 bases at J, with 13 bases between the two ends. The CDR3 consists of 15 residues. Germline loops: CDR1 SQVTM, CDR2 ANQGSEA. The CDR3 DNA is TGCAGCGTTGAAGATACGGGGACTTCTCAAGAGACCCAGTACTTC. Translated, it gives CSVEDTGTSQETQYF.

The CDR3 protein is CAWTGRNTGELFF. In DNA form, the CDR3 reads TGTGCCTGGACAGGGAGGAACACCGGGGAGCTGTTTTTT. The rearrangement joins TRBV30 to TRBJ2-2, with D perhaps assigned TRBD1 or TRBD2 (5 bases each). Germline loops: CDR1 GTSNPN, CDR2 SVGIG (reference sequence). The CDR3 is 13 amino acids. V was trimmed by 4 bases and J by 1 base, leaving 7 bases between them.

The chain has TRBV10-3 and TRBJ2-7, with 7 positions matching TRBD1. Trimming at V came to 4 bases and at J to 3 bases, leaving 9 bases not matched to a gene. CDR1 is ENHRY, CDR2 SYGVKD, per germline. This CDR3 has 15 amino acids. Here the CDR3 reads CAISGVDRVVYEQYF. DNA of the CDR3: TGTGCCATCAGTGGGGTCGACAGGGTGGTCTACGAGCAGTACTTC.

About this clonotype: A read error is likely, as this CDR3 ends without the conserved phenylalanine or tryptophan. The chain has TRBV4-3 and TRBJ1-1; maybe TRBD1 (5 bases). This CDR3 spans 16 amino acids. The V gene lost 0 bases and the J gene lost 1 base, with 12 bases spanning the gap. CDR1 and CDR2 from the germline V gene are LGHNA and YSLEER. This CDR3 is CASSQEGVHTNTEAFS. The CDR3 DNA reads TGCGCCAGCAGCCAAGAAGGGGTCCATACGAACACTGAAGCTTTCTCT.

This clonotype appeared a few times. V is TRBV20-1 and J is TRBJ1-1; tentatively, D is TRBD1 (5 bases). The germline gives CDR1 DFQATT, CDR2 SNEGSKA (reference sequence). This CDR3 spans 12 amino acids. The germline V and J ends were trimmed by 7 bases and 4 bases, with 13 bases remaining between them. The CDR3 nucleotides are TGCAGTGGGGAAAAAGGGGTCACTGAAGCTTTCTTT. It specifies CSGEKGVTEAFF.

This chain joins TRBV6-1 and TRBJ1-4; no clear D gene. Germline lookup yields CDR1 MNHNS and CDR2 SASEGT. V gave up 2 bases and J gave up 4 bases, with 17 bases separating them. The CDR3 sequence is 17 residues long. In DNA form, the CDR3 reads TGTGCCAGCAGTGAAATCTCGGGAGCGGCCCTTAATGAAAAACTGTTTTTT. Residues: CASSEISGAALNEKLFF.

The sample holds a few counts of this clonotype. The chain carries TRBV29-1 and TRBJ2-2; 10 bases agree with TRBD1. J was trimmed by 4 bases and V by 4 bases; bases with no gene match: 3. From germline, CDR1 is SQVTM and CDR2 ANQGSEA. This CDR3 is built from 14 residues. Written as DNA, the CDR3 is TGCAGCGTTGGACAGGGGGCGACCACCGGGGAGCTGTTTTTT. The encoded protein is CSVGQGATTGELFF.

There are a few counts of this clonotype. The CDR3 sequence is CASSQDPTSDTQYF. In DNA form, the CDR3 reads TGTGCCAGCAGCCAAGACCCGACGTCAGATACGCAGTATTTT. The chain recombines TRBV3-1 with TRBJ2-3; no clear D gene. V was cut by 0 bases and J by 4 bases, with 8 bases left in between. The CDR3 covers 14 residues. From germline, CDR1 is LGHDT and CDR2 YNNKEL (reference sequence).

This clonotype was picked up many times. The chain uses TRBV10-3 and TRBJ2-1, with TRBD2 as a possible D gene (5 bases). V gave up 0 bases and J gave up 0 bases, with 12 bases separating them. The CDR3 totals 17 residues. Germline-derived CDR1 and CDR2 are ENHRY and SYGVKD. The CDR3, as DNA: TGTGCCATCAGTGAGTCGGAACTAGTGGGCTCCTACAATGAGCAGTTCTTC. Translated: CAISESELVGSYNEQFF.

The chain joins TRBV5-1 to TRBJ1-1; D may be TRBD1 (6 bases). Germline CDR1 and CDR2: SGHRS and YFSETQ. V was clipped by 5 bases and J by 10 bases, with 18 bases between them. This CDR3 is 13 amino acids long. The CDR3, as DNA: TGCGCCAGCAGGCCCCAGGAGGGGGGGGGAGCTTTCTTT. This sequence encodes CASRPQEGGGAFF. Combining the CDR3 with reference TRBV5-1 and TRBJ1-1 gives the whole variable domain KAGVTQTPRYLIKTRGQQVTLSCSPISGHRSVSWYQQTPGQGLQFLFEYFSETQRNKGNFPGRFSGRQFSNSRSEMNVSTLELGDSALYLCASRPQEGGGAFFGQGTRLTVV.

This clonotype has only a few counts. CDR3 sequence: CAIRGSGNTIYF. CDR3 bases: TGTGCCATCCGCGGGTCCGGAAACACCATATATTTT. The rearrangement joins TRBV10-3 to TRBJ1-3, with D uncertain. The CDR3 sequence is 12 residues long. Germline V gene data show CDR1 as ENHRY and CDR2 as SYGVKD. Trimming shortened V by 8 bases and J by 4 bases, and 9 bases separated the two germline ends.

The chain employs TRBV29-1 and TRBJ1-2; D perhaps matches TRBD1 (6 bases). CDR3 length: 11 residues. Trimming pared 7 bases from V and 6 bases from J, leaving 12 bases between. CDR1 and CDR2 (germline): SQVTM, ANQGSEA. CDR3 sequence (DNA): TGCAGCGGAGCAGGGGTAAATGGCTACACCTTC. Translating it yields CSGAGVNGYTF.

This clonotype was counted at least ten times. CDR3 DNA: TGTGCCAGCAGTTTAGCGCGGGTCAACCCATCAGGGGAAAAACTGTTTTTT. Translating gives CASSLARVNPSGEKLFF. This sequence joins TRBV12-3 or TRBV12-4 and TRBJ1-4, with TRBD1 as a possible D gene (5 bases). This CDR3 has 17 residues. Trimming shortened V by 0 bases and J by 8 bases, and 19 bases separated the two germline ends.

The chain couples TRBV5-1 to TRBJ1-2, with TRBD1 as a possible D gene (5 bases). Germline CDR1 is SGHRS and CDR2 is YFSETQ. Trimming took off 2 bases at V and 4 bases at J, with 12 bases between the two ends. The CDR3 is 14 amino acids. The CDR3 DNA follows: TGCGCCAGCAGCTTATATCAGGGAACCTATGGCTACACCTTC. Amino acid sequence: CASSLYQGTYGYTF.

This clonotype was observed a few times. The chain combines TRBV3-1 with TRBJ1-2, with 11 positions matching TRBD1. CDR3 size: 15 residues. The J segment lost 6 bases and the V segment lost 1 base, leaving 4 bases of the junction unmatched. From germline, CDR1 is LGHDT and CDR2 YNNKEL (reference sequence). DNA of the CDR3: TGTGCCAGCAGCCAAGTAGGACAGGGGGCAAATGGCTACACCTTC. It is translated as CASSQVGQGANGYTF.